This T cell receptor beta chain was recorded in a study of blood T cell repertoires in COVID-19. Clones were read by immunoSEQ multiplex PCR, and TCRdb kept only the in-frame ones, dropping some. The sample lists 45,000 to 60,000 clones, nearly 90% occurring once. The sequencing input was peripheral blood. This receptor was identified in a man in his fifties or sixties with active COVID-19.

CDR3 protein: CASSLAGRATTGELFF. The CDR3 DNA is TGTGCCAGCAGCCTAGCCGGGAGGGCCACCACCGGGGAGCTGTTTTTT. The rearrangement joins TRBV4-2 to TRBJ2-2; 8 bases are shared with TRBD2. This CDR3 comprises 16 residues. The germline gives CDR1 LGHNA, CDR2 YNFKEQ. Trimming removed 4 bases from V and 4 bases from J; junction bases left unmatched: 8.